This T cell receptor beta chain was captured in a study of blood T cell repertoires in COVID-19. Study overall: Acute and convalescent COVID-19 specimens originated in the United States, Italy and Spain. T cells, B-cell-depleted T cells, or PBMCs supplied cDNA or gDNA.

Trimming shortened V by 6 bases and J by 10 bases, and 14 bases separated the two germline ends. The CDR3 contains 12 residues. In the original analysis: The assay estimated nucleated cells by amplifying reference gene primers. The repertoire was sequenced with immunoSEQ multiplex PCR; TCRdb's copy has only in-frame clones and lacks some. The DNA was the basis for D and trimming; V, J and clone size are from that table. In the table there are about 200,000 clones, over 80% of which are singletons. This TCR was sampled from a man aged 35 to 55 with acute or convalescent COVID-19. Sequencing was carried out using peripheral blood. The chain employs TRBV12-3 or TRBV12-4 and TRBJ2-3; D may be TRBD2 (5 bases). The CDR3: CASRLLVSAQYF. DNA for the CDR3: TGTGCCAGCAGACTACTAGTTTCTGCGCAGTATTTT.